The rows below give T cell receptor beta chains drawn from one sample of a study of human T cells and chemical hapten exposure. TCRdb processed the RACE reads anew with MiXCR; each CDR3 protein has one entry. The table has tens of thousands of distinct CDR3 sequences, about 11% seen once. This specimen consisted of whole blood, obtained in connection with sensitization to the hapten diphenylcyclopropenone (DPC). The receptors originated from a woman aged 55-75 years with alopecia areata. Some clones in this sample may be carry-over from other donors' samples. The CDR3 runs from the conserved cysteine through the conserved F or W. The D gene is left open where the match is weak. A clone size is listed for some rows: how often the clone was seen (once, few, many), or a class if it is expanded.

TRBV3-1	TRBJ2-7	many	.	CASSQAGPLAHEQYF	TGTGCCAGCAGCCAAGCTGGACCGCTTGCCCACGAGCAGTACTTC
TRBV6-1	TRBJ1-2	few	.	CASSEGRETIYGYTF	TGTGCCAGCAGTGAGGGCAGGGAAACGATCTATGGCTACACCTTC
TRBV10-3	TRBJ2-3	few	TRBD1	CAIRPTGEGTDTQYF	TGTGCCATCAGACCGACAGGGGAAGGCACAGATACGCAGTATTTT
TRBV29-1	TRBJ1-5	many	.	CSVVLQPNQPQHF	TGCAGCGTTGTTCTACAGCCGAATCAGCCCCAGCATTTT
TRBV7-9	TRBJ1-2	.	.	CASKISRHYGYTF	TGTGCCAGTAAGATCTCACGGCATTATGGCTACACCTTC
TRBV29-1	TRBJ1-4	.	TRBD1	CSVTLQGSGEKLFF	TGCAGCGTCACCTTACAGGGGTCCGGGGAAAAACTGTTTTTT
TRBV6-1	TRBJ1-1	many	.	CASSLGGVTEAFF	TGTGCCAGCAGTTTAGGGGGGGTGACTGAAGCTTTCTTT
TRBV9	TRBJ2-5	few	.	CASSAGLDQETQYF	TGTGCCAGCAGCGCGGGACTGGACCAAGAGACCCAGTACTTC
TRBV2	TRBJ2-5	many	.	CASILDLTGAQYF	TGTGCCAGCATTTTAGACCTAACCGGGGCCCAGTACTTC
TRBV19	TRBJ1-5	many	.	CASSIKWEQPQHF	TGTGCCAGTAGTATTAAGTGGGAACAGCCCCAGCATTTT
TRBV5-1	TRBJ1-2	.	.	CASSDNYGYTF	TGCGCCAGCAGCGATAACTATGGCTACACCTTC
TRBV30	TRBJ2-2	many	TRBD1	CAWGYPGTGNTGELFF	TGTGCCTGGGGCTACCCCGGGACAGGGAACACCGGGGAGCTGTTTTTT
TRBV2	TRBJ1-5	few	.	CASRLTDAPQHF	TGTGCCAGCAGGCTGACAGATGCGCCCCAGCATTTT
TRBV5-5	TRBJ2-2	.	.	CASSFRAGANTGELFF	TGTGCCAGCAGCTTCCGCGCGGGGGCCAACACCGGGGAGCTGTTTTTT
TRBV30	TRBJ2-1	many	TRBD1	CARDRGYDNEQFF	TGTGCCCGGGACAGGGGGTATGACAATGAGCAGTTCTTC
TRBV12-3/TRBV12-4	TRBJ2-7	few	.	CASSFGRDYEQYF	TGTGCCAGCAGTTTTGGCAGGGACTACGAGCAGTACTTC
TRBV27	TRBJ1-6	few	.	CASSLYRDTTNSPLHF	TGTGCCAGCAGTTTGTACAGGGACACCACAAATTCACCCCTCCACTTT
TRBV6-5	TRBJ2-7	.	TRBD1	CASTSTGQSYEQYF	TGTGCCAGCACTTCAACGGGACAGTCCTACGAGCAGTACTTC
TRBV3-1	TRBJ1-5	few	TRBD1	CASSRDREPQHF	TGTGCCAGCAGCCGGGACAGGGAGCCCCAGCATTTT
TRBV27	TRBJ2-1	.	.	CASSSADYEQFF	TGTGCCAGCAGTTCCGCCGACTATGAGCAGTTCTTC
TRBV20-1	TRBJ1-1	many	.	CSALGQLNTEAFF	TGCAGTGCCCTGGGGCAGTTGAACACTGAAGCTTTCTTT
TRBV4-1	TRBJ2-3	.	.	CASSRMRLDTQYF	TGCGCCAGCAGCCGAATGAGGCTGGATACGCAGTATTTT
TRBV12-3/TRBV12-4	TRBJ2-1	.	.	CASSLAGTRALQFF	TGTGCCAGCAGTTTAGCCGGGACGCGGGCACTCCAGTTCTTC
TRBV7-3	TRBJ2-1	many	TRBD2	CASSPRLAGGGGQFF	TGTGCCAGCAGCCCTCGTTTAGCGGGGGGAGGAGGCCAGTTCTTC
TRBV20-1	TRBJ1-1	few	.	CSARAGPRTEAFF	TGCAGTGCTAGAGCAGGGCCCCGCACTGAAGCTTTCTTT
TRBV6-1	TRBJ1-6	many	.	CASREGQNSPLHF	TGTGCCAGCAGAGAAGGACAGAATTCACCCCTCCACTTT
TRBV7-9	TRBJ1-1	few	.	CASSKQGAEAFF	TGTGCCAGCAGCAAACAGGGCGCTGAAGCTTTCTTT
TRBV5-1	TRBJ1-1	.	.	CASSPQFRAGYTEAFF	TGCGCCAGCAGTCCACAATTCAGGGCCGGATACACTGAAGCTTTCTTT
TRBV19	TRBJ1-5	.	.	CASSIGRGAYSNQPQHF	TGTGCCAGTAGTATCGGACGGGGGGCTTATAGCAATCAGCCCCAGCATTTT
TRBV3-1	TRBJ2-7	many	TRBD1	CASSQGDRTYEQYF	TGTGCCAGCAGCCAAGGGGACAGGACATACGAGCAGTACTTC
TRBV11-2	TRBJ2-1	many	.	CASSLGSEFYEQFF	TGTGCCAGCAGCTTGGGGTCGGAGTTCTATGAGCAGTTCTTC
TRBV6-2/TRBV6-3	TRBJ2-1	many	.	CASSSAGTAPTYYNEQFF	TGTGCCAGCAGTTCAGCGGGGACAGCTCCAACCTATTACAATGAGCAGTTCTTC
TRBV11-2	TRBJ2-3	few	.	CASSLRQGLSTDTQYF	TGTGCCAGCAGCTTACGGCAGGGCCTTAGCACAGATACGCAGTATTTT
TRBV7-3	TRBJ2-2	many	TRBD2	CASSLAGGTGELFF	TGTGCCAGCAGCTTGGCGGGGGGCACCGGGGAGCTGTTTTTT
TRBV7-3	TRBJ1-1	many	.	CASSTQGGTEAFF	TGTGCCAGCAGCACACAGGGCGGCACTGAAGCTTTCTTT
TRBV18	TRBJ1-1	many	.	CASSPPSSATTEAFF	TGTGCCAGCTCACCACCTTCGTCAGCGACCACTGAAGCTTTCTTT
TRBV11-2	TRBJ2-4	.	TRBD1	CASSLAGGKRCYF	TGTGCCAGCAGCCTAGCAGGGGGTAAACGCTGTTACTTC
TRBV30	TRBJ1-3	few	.	CAWSPGSGNTIYF	TGTGCCTGGAGCCCCGGCTCTGGAAACACCATATATTTT
TRBV12-3/TRBV12-4	TRBJ1-6	many	.	CASSLGIGSPLHF	TGTGCCAGCAGTTTAGGGATTGGTTCACCCCTCCACTTT
TRBV30	TRBJ1-1	many	.	CAWSVPTGRSNAEAFF	TGTGCCTGGAGTGTACCCACAGGGAGGTCGAACGCTGAAGCTTTCTTT
TRBV5-1	TRBJ1-5	many	TRBD1	CASSPGTVQGQPQHF	TGCGCCAGCAGCCCAGGGACAGTTCAAGGGCAGCCCCAGCATTTT
TRBV4-1	TRBJ1-1	.	.	CASSQLRNPNTEAFF	TGCGCCAGCAGCCAATTGCGAAACCCGAACACTGAAGCTTTCTTT
TRBV3-1	TRBJ2-2	many	.	CASSQVPGPNTGELFF	TGTGCCAGCAGCCAAGTCCCCGGGCCGAACACCGGGGAGCTGTTTTTT
TRBV27	TRBJ2-4	few	.	CASQLAGPQNIQYF	TGTGCCAGTCAACTTGCGGGGCCACAAAACATTCAGTACTTC
TRBV27	TRBJ1-3	.	TRBD1	CAGLLDRSSGNTIYF	TGTGCCGGCCTACTGGACAGGAGCTCTGGAAACACCATATATTTT
TRBV6-5	TRBJ1-5	.	.	CASSTDSYSNQPQHF	TGTGCCAGCAGTACGGACAGTTATAGCAATCAGCCCCAGCATTTT
TRBV3-1	TRBJ2-5	.	TRBD2	CASRRLAPETQYF	TGTGCCAGCAGGAGACTAGCGCCAGAGACCCAGTACTTC
TRBV2	TRBJ2-5	.	.	CASSGGEAGQETQYF	TGTGCCAGCAGTGGTGGAGAGGCAGGACAAGAGACCCAGTACTTC
TRBV5-1	TRBJ2-5	many	.	CASSLGPGATQETQYF	TGCGCCAGCAGCTTGGGACCCGGGGCGACCCAAGAGACCCAGTACTTC
TRBV20-1	TRBJ1-2	.	.	CSAVRNNYGYTF	TGCAGTGCCGTGAGGAACAACTATGGCTACACCTTC
TRBV29-1	TRBJ2-5	few	TRBD1	CSARPSDRDQETQYF	TGCAGCGCCAGACCTTCGGACAGGGATCAAGAGACCCAGTACTTC
TRBV3-1	TRBJ2-4	few	TRBD2	CASSQDGARTSGAKNIQYF	TGTGCCAGCAGCCAAGATGGGGCGCGGACTAGCGGGGCCAAAAACATTCAGTACTTC
TRBV4-1	TRBJ1-3	.	.	CASSPRRGDVKTSSGNTIYF	TGCGCCAGCAGCCCCAGAAGAGGGGACGTCAAAACAAGCTCTGGAAACACCATATATTTT
TRBV6-1	TRBJ1-1	many	.	CASSEGQRGTEAFF	TGTGCCAGCAGTGAAGGACAGCGGGGAACTGAAGCTTTCTTT